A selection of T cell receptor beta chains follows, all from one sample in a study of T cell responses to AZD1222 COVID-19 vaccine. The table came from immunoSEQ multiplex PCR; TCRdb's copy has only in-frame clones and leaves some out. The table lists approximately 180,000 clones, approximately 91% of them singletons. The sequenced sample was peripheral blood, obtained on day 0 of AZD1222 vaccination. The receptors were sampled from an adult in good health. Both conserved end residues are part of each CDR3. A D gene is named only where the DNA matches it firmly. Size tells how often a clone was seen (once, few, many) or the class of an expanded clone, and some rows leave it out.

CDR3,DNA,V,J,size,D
CASSLEANQPQHF,TGTGCCAGCAGCCTCGAGGCGAATCAGCCCCAGCATTTT,TRBV6-4,TRBJ1-5,.,.
CASSPLWGEAKETQYF,TGTGCCAGCAGCCCACTATGGGGGGAGGCAAAAGAGACCCAGTACTTC,TRBV11-2,TRBJ2-5,.,.
CASSQEFWESSYNEQFF,TGTGCCAGCAGCCAAGAATTTTGGGAAAGCTCCTACAATGAGCAGTTCTTC,TRBV3-1/TRBV3-2,TRBJ2-1,.,.
CASSLGGGGYEQYF,TGTGCCAGCAGCTTAGGAGGGGGCGGATACGAGCAGTACTTC,TRBV7-2,TRBJ2-7,.,TRBD1
CASRARGSTNEKLFF,TGTGCCAGCAGGGCCAGGGGATCAACTAATGAAAAACTGTTTTTT,TRBV6-5,TRBJ1-4,.,.
CASSEPGGRGQPQHF,TGTGCCAGCAGTGAACCAGGGGGCAGAGGTCAGCCCCAGCATTTT,TRBV6-1,TRBJ1-5,.,TRBD1
CASSLGQISNSNQPQHF,TGTGCCAGCAGCCTCGGACAAATTAGTAATAGCAATCAGCCCCAGCATTTT,TRBV7-9,TRBJ1-5,.,.
CASSLRDRDRQFF,TGTGCTAGCAGCTTGAGGGACAGGGATCGGCAGTTCTTC,TRBV7-7,TRBJ2-1,.,TRBD1
CATRTRGQGAFNQPQHF,TGTGCCACCCGAACCCGTGGACAGGGGGCATTTAATCAGCCCCAGCATTTT,TRBV28,TRBJ1-5,.,TRBD1
CASSSGVSNQPQHF,TGTGCCAGCAGCTCGGGTGTTAGCAATCAGCCCCAGCATTTT,TRBV7-2,TRBJ1-5,.,.
CASSQLAGPQETQYF,TGTGCCAGCAGTCAGCTAGCGGGCCCCCAAGAGACCCAGTACTTC,TRBV2,TRBJ2-5,once,TRBD2
CASVRGAVNEKLFF,TGTGCCAGCGTTCGGGGAGCGGTTAATGAAAAACTGTTTTTT,TRBV6-5,TRBJ1-4,.,.
CAWSPGPPGITEAFF,TGTGCCTGGAGTCCAGGACCTCCTGGCATCACTGAAGCTTTCTTT,TRBV30,TRBJ1-1,.,.
CASSGFAPLNYGYTF,TGTGCCAGCAGTGGTTTTGCCCCGCTTAACTATGGCTACACCTTC,TRBV28,TRBJ1-2,once,.
CASSARSGIRGLNEQFF,TGTGCCAGCAGTGCCCGAAGCGGGATCAGGGGGCTCAATGAGCAGTTCTTC,TRBV6-2/TRBV6-3,TRBJ2-1,.,.
CATSPRGGTLYGYTF,TGTGCCACCAGCCCCAGAGGCGGGACTCTATATGGCTACACCTTC,TRBV15,TRBJ1-2,.,.
CASSSGVSGNTIYF,TGTGCCAGCAGTTCAGGGGTCTCTGGAAACACCATATATTTT,TRBV6-2/TRBV6-3,TRBJ1-3,.,.
CASSLQQGAYEQYF,TGTGCCAGCAGTTTACAACAGGGGGCCTACGAGCAGTACTTC,TRBV27,TRBJ2-7,.,TRBD1
CASSLGSINQPQHF,TGTGCCAGCAGCTTGGGCAGTATCAATCAGCCCCAGCATTTT,TRBV7-8,TRBJ1-5,.,.
CAGTTGGSGTGELFF,TGTGCCGGGACGACAGGGGGCTCGGGCACCGGGGAGCTGTTTTTT,TRBV28,TRBJ2-2,.,TRBD1
CASSLRGGYTF,TGTGCCAGCAGTTTAAGGGGTGGCTACACCTTC,TRBV28,TRBJ1-2,.,.
CASSSYSRAANEKLFF,TGTGCCAGCAGCTCTTACAGCAGGGCTGCTAATGAAAAACTGTTTTTT,TRBV5-5,TRBJ1-4,.,.
CASSSTGAGPDTQYF,TGTGCCAGCAGCTCGACAGGGGCTGGCCCAGATACGCAGTATTTT,TRBV7-3,TRBJ2-3,.,TRBD1
CASSLDRGGQPQHF,TGTGCCAGCAGCCTAGACAGGGGAGGACAGCCCCAGCATTTT,TRBV6-6,TRBJ1-5,.,TRBD1
CAISRETEAFF,TGTGCCATCAGTCGGGAAACTGAAGCTTTCTTT,TRBV10-3,TRBJ1-1,.,.
CASSVGEGQWETQYF,TGTGCCAGCAGCGTAGGGGAGGGCCAATGGGAGACCCAGTACTTC,TRBV9,TRBJ2-5,once,TRBD2
CASSWGQGLNIQYF,TGCGCCAGCAGCTGGGGACAGGGTCTAAACATTCAGTACTTC,TRBV5-1,TRBJ2-4,.,TRBD1
CASSLRQGPYEQYF,TGTGCCAGCAGCCTCCGCCAGGGGCCCTACGAGCAGTACTTC,TRBV14,TRBJ2-7,.,.
CASRNLEAFF,TGTGCCAGCAGAAACCTTGAAGCTTTCTTT,TRBV7-2,TRBJ1-1,.,.
CASSSQLGVYEQYF,TGCGCCAGCAGCTCTCAACTCGGGGTTTACGAGCAGTACTTC,TRBV4-3,TRBJ2-7,.,.
CASSFRRNTEAFF,TGTGCCAGCAGTTTCCGGAGAAACACTGAAGCTTTCTTT,TRBV12-3/TRBV12-4,TRBJ1-1,.,.
CASSSSLLVSVTGEQYF,TGTGCCAGCAGTTCCTCCTTACTAGTTTCGGTTACGGGCGAGCAGTACTTC,TRBV27,TRBJ2-7,few,.
CASRIGGPYGYTF,TGTGCCAGTAGAATTGGAGGACCCTATGGCTACACCTTC,TRBV19,TRBJ1-2,once,.
CASSESGTGFYNEQFF,TGCGCCAGCAGTGAGTCGGGGACAGGGTTCTACAATGAGCAGTTCTTC,TRBV10-1,TRBJ2-1,.,TRBD1
CASSQGRTSQGSYF,TGTGCCAGCAGCCAAGGAAGGACTAGCCAGGGTTCGTACTTC,TRBV3-1/TRBV3-2,TRBJ2-7,.,TRBD2
CASSQPGQGYNYGYTF,TGTGCCAGCAGCCAACCGGGACAGGGGTACAACTATGGCTACACCTTC,TRBV4-2,TRBJ1-2,once,TRBD1
CASSAWDRAANEKLFF,TGTGCCAGTAGTGCCTGGGACAGGGCGGCTAATGAAAAACTGTTTTTT,TRBV19,TRBJ1-4,.,TRBD1
CASSPTMRYGYTF,TGTGCCAGTAGCCCAACGATGCGCTATGGCTACACCTTC,TRBV19,TRBJ1-2,.,.
CASSLVGLAPDTQYF,TGCGCCAGCAGCTTGGTGGGACTAGCTCCAGATACGCAGTATTTT,TRBV5-1,TRBJ2-3,.,TRBD2
CASSLHRGISYNEQFF,TGTGCCAGCAGTCTCCACAGGGGGATTTCCTACAATGAGCAGTTCTTC,TRBV7-8,TRBJ2-1,.,TRBD1
CASSALWGRAGDTQYF,TGTGCCAGCAGCGCACTCTGGGGCAGGGCTGGAGATACGCAGTATTTT,TRBV5-8,TRBJ2-3,.,.
CASSRGQGTGRYYEQYF,TGTGCCAGCAGCAGGGGACAGGGGACAGGGAGGTACTACGAGCAGTACTTC,TRBV27,TRBJ2-7,.,TRBD1
CASSPDGLFNQPQHF,TGTGCCAGTAGTCCAGACGGACTGTTCAATCAGCCCCAGCATTTT,TRBV19,TRBJ1-5,.,.
CASSDTYEQYF,TGTGCCAGCAGTGACACCTACGAGCAGTACTTC,TRBV6-2/TRBV6-3,TRBJ2-7,once,.
CASRGQGPGDEQYF,TGTGCCAGCAGGGGACAGGGCCCCGGGGACGAGCAGTACTTC,TRBV6-5,TRBJ2-7,.,TRBD1
CASSYRLAGGSNTQYF,TGTGCCAGCAGTTACAGGCTAGCGGGAGGAAGTAATACGCAGTATTTT,TRBV6-2/TRBV6-3,TRBJ2-3,.,TRBD2
CASSGANSPFLHF,TGTGCCAGCAGCGGGGCAAATAGCCCTTTCCTCCACTTT,TRBV5-5,TRBJ1-6,.,.
CASSLNRGTNEKLFF,TGTGCCAGCAGCCTCAATAGGGGGACTAATGAAAAACTGTTTTTT,TRBV6-5,TRBJ1-4,.,.
CASSEALGVEKRGYTF,TGTGCCAGCAGTGAAGCCCTTGGGGTAGAGAAGCGGGGCTACACCTTC,TRBV2,TRBJ1-2,.,.
CASSIYIEFEAFF,TGTGCCAGTAGTATATACATCGAGTTTGAAGCTTTCTTT,TRBV19,TRBJ1-1,.,.
CASSVDGPSGAYEQYF,TGTGCCAGCAGCGTAGATGGCCCGAGCGGAGCCTACGAGCAGTACTTC,TRBV9,TRBJ2-7,.,.
CATSIEGQINTEAFF,TGTGCCACCAGCATAGAAGGACAGATCAACACTGAAGCTTTCTTT,TRBV15,TRBJ1-1,.,.
CASSKGTVYQPQHF,TGTGCCAGCAGCAAAGGGACCGTTTATCAGCCCCAGCATTTT,TRBV21-1,TRBJ1-5,.,.
CASSHTPGQGDANYGYTF,TGTGCCAGCAGCCACACACCGGGACAGGGTGACGCTAACTATGGCTACACCTTC,TRBV14,TRBJ1-2,once,TRBD1
CASSSLPGLAYEQYF,TGTGCCAGTAGTTCGCTGCCGGGACTAGCTTACGAGCAGTACTTC,TRBV19,TRBJ2-7,.,TRBD2